This T cell receptor beta chain was sequenced in a study of blood T cells in healthy people across ages. Findings of the study overall: Measured against age, TCR beta diversity per million T cells decreased in a roughly linear manner. When one million T cells were used, diversity estimates were thought to be underestimates.

A remark on this clonotype: Its specificity is not known.

Caucasian, healthy and from Russia, the donors were aged between roughly 6 and 100. Trimming stripped 7 bases from V and 7 bases from J, with 10 bases between. The germline gives CDR1 MDHEN, CDR2 SYDVKM. This CDR3 has 11 residues. The second PCR ran about 7 to 12 cycles with a sample-barcoded 5' primer and J-beta primers. Via MiXCR, TCRdb re-called the 5' RACE reads, giving one row per CDR3 protein. The data hold around 870,000 distinct CDR3 sequences, with under 35% observed a single time. Material for sequencing was blood. This chain connects TRBV28 to TRBJ1-1; D is possibly TRBD1 (6 bases). This TCR was sampled from a woman at least 80 years old in good health. CDR3 bases: TGTGCCAGCACCGGGGGCCTTGAAGCTTTCTTT. Encoded protein: CASTGGLEAFF. Variable domain in full (rest from reference TRBV28 and TRBJ1-1): DVKVTQSSRYLVKRTGEKVFLECVQDMDHENMFWYRQDPGLGLRLIYFSYDVKMKEKGDIPEGYSVSREKKERFSLILESASTNQTSMYLCASTGGLEAFFGQGTRLTVV.